Each of the 27 T cell receptor beta chains below was sequenced from the same sample in a study of memory CD4+ T cells and cytomegalovirus serostatus. Here immunoSEQ multiplex PCR was the method, and the copy in TCRdb shows in-frame clones only, minus some. The table has around 50,000 clones, around 80% seen once; the top ten hold 0.65% to 0.7%. Single viable CD3+CD4+CD8-CD45RO+ cells were sorted as the memory CD4+ T cells. Sequenced input: memory CD4+ T cells from blood. The source is an adult in good health and CMV-seronegative.

The chain is built from TRBV28 and TRBJ2-7; TRBD2 matches 9 bases. The length of the CDR3 is 18 residues. In germline, CDR1 is MDHEN, CDR2 SYDVKM. The trim removed 4 bases at V and 0 bases at J, leaving 13 bases unmatched. The CDR3 here is CASSSGTSRILPSYEQYF. In nucleotides, the CDR3 is TGTGCCAGCAGTTCCGGGACTAGCAGGATCCTCCCCTCCTACGAGCAGTACTTC.

The rearrangement links TRBV5-1 to TRBJ2-1; D might be TRBD1 (5 bases). CDR3 length: 13 residues. The germline CDR1 and CDR2 sequences are SGHRS and YFSETQ. The V and J ends lost 4 bases and 5 bases respectively, with 10 bases between them. CDR3 in DNA: TGCGCCAGCAGCCCAGGGCCAAACAATGAGCAGTTCTTC. Amino acid sequence: CASSPGPNNEQFF.

The genes are TRBV27 and TRBJ2-1; D remains unclear. The germline V gene encodes CDR1 MNHEY and CDR2 SMNVEV (reference sequence). CDR3 length: 14 residues. V gave up 6 bases and J gave up 7 bases, with 16 bases separating them. Here the CDR3 reads CASRLIGLGNEQFF. CDR3 nucleotides: TGTGCCAGCAGATTGATAGGTTTGGGTAATGAGCAGTTCTTC.

This rearrangement joins TRBV7-9 to TRBJ2-7, with 7 bases identical to TRBD2. CDR1 is SEHNR and CDR2 is FQNEAQ in the germline V gene (reference sequence). This CDR3 region has 17 residues. The trim removed 5 bases at V and 2 bases at J, leaving 15 bases unmatched. In nucleotides, the CDR3 is TGTGCCAGCAGCGGCGGGAGTTTGGGACTGAATGCCTACGAGCAGTACTTC. It yields the protein CASSGGSLGLNAYEQYF.

The chain carries TRBV5-4 and TRBJ2-7; TRBD2 matches 13 bases. V dropped 4 bases and J dropped 3; count of bases not matched to a gene: 7. This CDR3 has 16 residues. Looked up from germline, CDR1 is SGHNT and CDR2 is YYREEE (reference sequence). Here the CDR3 reads CASSPGRTSGSYEQYF. The CDR3 nucleotides are TGTGCCAGCAGCCCGGGCCGGACTAGCGGGAGCTACGAGCAGTACTTC.

J is TRBJ1-5 and V is TRBV5-5; a possible D gene is TRBD1 (6 bases). Germline-derived CDR1 and CDR2 are SGHKS and YYEKEE (reference sequence). CDR3 length: 15 residues. Trimming shortened V by 1 base and J by 7 bases, and 15 bases separated the two germline ends. This chain's CDR3 is CASSLNPGGQQPQHF. In DNA, the CDR3 is TGTGCCAGCAGCTTGAACCCCGGGGGCCAGCAGCCCCAGCATTTT.

The chain links TRBV6-1 to TRBJ2-2, with D possibly being TRBD1 (5 bases). The CDR3 is 16 amino acids. The germline V and J ends were trimmed by 4 bases and 1 base, with 13 bases remaining between them. Germline CDR1 and CDR2: MNHNS and SASEGT. As DNA, the CDR3 is TGTGCCAGCAGTGGAATAAGGGGCTTGAACACCGGGGAGCTGTTTTTT. Translated: CASSGIRGLNTGELFF.

A few counts support this clone. This chain connects TRBV29-1 to TRBJ2-7; TRBD2 aligns across 7 bases. The V segment lost 8 bases and the J segment 3 bases; nucleotides outside the gene matches: 7. The germline V gene encodes CDR1 SQVTM and CDR2 ANQGSEA. CDR3 length equals 12 residues. The CDR3 nucleotides read TGCAGCTTCTCAAGGGAGGGCTACGAGCAGTACTTC. It is translated as CSFSREGYEQYF.

As to this clone: The same CDR3 arises from other DNA sequences in this sample as well. The chain carries TRBV11-2 and TRBJ2-7, with a weak D call TRBD2 (5 bases). The V and J ends lost 3 bases and 4 bases respectively, with 7 bases between them. Germline assignment: CDR1 SGHAT and CDR2 FQNNGV. The CDR3 runs 12 residues. CDR3 DNA: TGTGCCAGCAGCTTGGCGGGTTACGAGCAGTACTTC. It translates to CASSLAGYEQYF.

V usage is TRBV6-5 and J usage is TRBJ1-5; no firm D call. There are 13 residues in the CDR3. CDR1 is MNHEY, CDR2 SVGAGI, per germline. V was clipped by 2 bases and J by 3 bases, with 5 bases between them. The CDR3: CASSYDHNQPQHF. In DNA, the CDR3 is TGTGCCAGCAGTTACGACCACAATCAGCCCCAGCATTTT.

The chain carries TRBV15 and TRBJ2-1, with 8 bases identical to TRBD2. V dropped 1 base and J dropped 2; count of bases not matched to a gene: 1. Germline values: CDR1 LNHNV, CDR2 YYDKDF (reference sequence). The CDR3 is 15 residues long. The CDR3 DNA sequence: TGTGCCACCAGCAGAGCGGGGGGGCCCTACAATGAGCAGTTCTTC. Translation gives CATSRAGGPYNEQFF.

This CDR3 is CASSSPYEQYF. CDR3 DNA: TGTGCCAGCAGTTCACCCTACGAGCAGTACTTC. The gene calls are TRBV27 and TRBJ2-7, with no clear D. The germline V gene encodes CDR1 MNHEY and CDR2 SMNVEV (reference sequence). V was pared by 4 bases and J by 2 bases, with 3 bases between. This CDR3 region has 11 residues.

The chain joins TRBV27 to TRBJ2-7; tentatively, D is TRBD2 (6 bases). The CDR3 covers 15 residues. Per the germline V gene, CDR1 is MNHEY and CDR2 is SMNVEV (reference sequence). Trimming took 6 bases from V and 0 from J, leaving 15 bases between them. CDR3 amino acids: CASRKEAGISYEQYF. In DNA form, the CDR3 reads TGTGCCAGCAGAAAGGAGGCGGGGATCTCCTACGAGCAGTACTTC.

The rearrangement uses TRBV5-1 and TRBJ2-3; the D is unclear. Trimming left V 4 bases short and J 0 bases short, with 12 bases between. This CDR3 has 15 residues. The V gene's germline CDR1 is SGHRS and CDR2 YFSETQ. CDR3: CASSDRGDSTDTQYF. The CDR3 DNA follows: TGCGCCAGCAGCGACCGAGGTGATAGCACAGATACGCAGTATTTT. Looking up the rest from reference TRBV5-1 and TRBJ2-3 gives the full variable domain: KAGVTQTPRYLIKTRGQQVTLSCSPISGHRSVSWYQQTPGQGLQFLFEYFSETQRNKGNFPGRFSGRQFSNSRSEMNVSTLELGDSALYLCASSDRGDSTDTQYFGPGTRLTVL.

The genes are TRBV7-5 and TRBJ2-4. TRBV7-5 is marked as a pseudogene. The CDR3 runs to 15 residues. For the CDR3, the DNA is TGTGCCAGAAGCCACCCGGGGCAGGGCAAAAACATTCAGTACTTC. The encoded protein is CARSHPGQGKNIQYF.

The chain combines TRBV29-1 with TRBJ1-1; D is possibly TRBD1 (5 bases). Germline assignment: CDR1 SQVTM and CDR2 ANQGSEA. Trimming removed 4 bases at V and 2 bases at J, with 14 bases between. The CDR3 is 14 residues long. Written as DNA, the CDR3 is TGCAGCGTTGCCCGACCGGGGGTCAACACTGAAGCTTTCTTT. The encoded protein is CSVARPGVNTEAFF.

Points on this clone: The same CDR3 arises from other DNA sequences in this sample as well. This CDR3 reads CASSVGTSGTGELFF. The CDR3 DNA is TGTGCCAGCAGCGTAGGGACTAGCGGCACCGGGGAGCTGTTTTTT. The rearrangement joins TRBV9 to TRBJ2-2; 10 bases align to TRBD2. Germline-derived CDR1 and CDR2 are SGDLS and YYNGEE. Unmatched junction bases numbered 0, after V lost 0 bases and J lost 4 bases. The length of the CDR3 is 15 residues.

This clone is a singleton in its sample. The gene calls are TRBV28 and TRBJ2-2; TRBD2 aligns across 7 bases. CDR3 length: 19 amino acids. Germline-derived CDR1 and CDR2 are MDHEN and SYDVKM. After removal of 3 bases from V and 8 bases from J, the junction contained 21 bases not matched to a gene. CDR3 sequence: CASSFPLSSGATSRGELFF. CDR3 DNA: TGTGCCAGCAGTTTCCCCCTGTCTAGCGGTGCCACCTCTAGGGGGGAGCTGTTTTTT. Supplemented by reference TRBV28 and TRBJ2-2, the full variable domain reads DVKVTQSSRYLVKRTGEKVFLECVQDMDHENMFWYRQDPGLGLRLIYFSYDVKMKEKGDIPEGYSVSREKKERFSLILESASTNQTSMYLCASSFPLSSGATSRGELFFGEGSRLTVL.

This clone was recorded only once. This chain links TRBV7-3 with TRBJ1-1, with 10 bases identical to TRBD1. J was trimmed by 5 bases and V by 3 bases; bases with no gene match: 6. The CDR3 loop spans 15 amino acids. The germline V gene has CDR1 SGHTA and CDR2 FQGTGA. In nucleotides, the CDR3 is TGTGCCAGCAGCTTTCCGACAGGGGGCGATACTGAAGCTTTCTTT. Amino acids: CASSFPTGGDTEAFF.

This rearrangement joins TRBV4-1 to TRBJ2-1; D is unclear. The CDR3 has 15 residues. The germline CDR1 and CDR2 sequences are MGHRA and YSYEKL. Deletions cut 1 base from V and 0 bases from J, with 7 bases between. This CDR3 reads CASSQGQFSYNEQFF. The CDR3 nucleotides read TGCGCCAGCAGCCAAGGCCAGTTCTCCTACAATGAGCAGTTCTTC.

The chain couples TRBV10-3 to TRBJ2-2; D may be TRBD2 (6 bases). The CDR3 consists of 14 residues. CDR1 and CDR2 from the germline V gene are ENHRY and SYGVKD. With 4 bases removed from V and 1 base from J, the gap between germline ends came to 7 bases. CDR3 protein: CAISGSGNTGELFF. In DNA form, the CDR3 reads TGTGCCATCAGTGGTAGCGGGAACACCGGGGAGCTGTTTTTT.

The chain couples TRBV9 to TRBJ2-7, with D possibly matching TRBD2 (6 bases). This CDR3 is 13 amino acids long. V was clipped by 6 bases and J by 2 bases, with 12 bases between them. Germline V gene data show CDR1 as SGDLS and CDR2 as YYNGEE. In nucleotides, the CDR3 is TGTGCCAGCACCGCGGGGTTAGCCTACGAGCAGTACTTC. Translation gives CASTAGLAYEQYF. The complete variable domain, with remaining parts taken from reference TRBV9 and TRBJ2-7, reads DSGVTQTPKHLITATGQRVTLRCSPRSGDLSVYWYQQSLDQGLQFLIQYYNGEERAKGNILERFSAQQFPDLHSELNLSSLELGDSALYFCASTAGLAYEQYFGPGTRLTVT.

The gene calls are TRBV6-6 and TRBJ1-5; 10 nucleotides line up with TRBD1. This CDR3 is built from 15 residues. The V segment lost 2 bases and the J segment 5 bases; nucleotides outside the gene matches: 3. The germline CDR1 and CDR2 sequences are MNHNY and SVGAGI (reference sequence). The CDR3 nucleotides are TGTGCCAGCAGTTACATTGGGACAGGGGATCAGCCCCAGCATTTT. It translates to CASSYIGTGDQPQHF.

The V and J genes are TRBV6-6 and TRBJ1-4, with D tentatively TRBD1 (6 bases). In germline, CDR1 is MNHNY, CDR2 SVGAGI (reference sequence). The CDR3 is made up of 14 amino acids. Trimming cost V 2 bases and J 4 bases, with 8 bases left between them. The CDR3 region has the DNA TGTGCCAGCAGTTACGGACAGCTTAATGAAAAACTGTTTTTT. It codes for CASSYGQLNEKLFF.

J is TRBJ1-2 and V is TRBV6-5; a weak D match, TRBD1 (5 bases). The germline V and J ends were trimmed by 0 bases and 6 bases, with 5 bases remaining between them. Germline loops: CDR1 MNHEY, CDR2 SVGAGI. The CDR3 is made up of 12 amino acids. CDR3 residues: CASSYSGDGYTF. The CDR3 DNA reads as TGTGCCAGCAGTTACTCAGGGGATGGCTACACCTTC.

The V gene is TRBV29-1, the J gene TRBJ2-5; weak D call: TRBD1 (6 bases). Trimming cost V 7 bases and J 4 bases, with 13 bases left between them. The CDR3 is 12 residues long. Germline V gene data show CDR1 as SQVTM and CDR2 as ANQGSEA. The CDR3 region is CSAPGRGETQYF. CDR3 sequence (DNA): TGCAGCGCACCTGGCAGGGGAGAGACCCAGTACTTC.

The chain carries TRBV2 and TRBJ1-1, with D possibly TRBD1 on 5 matching bases. V lost 3 bases and J lost 5, with 10 bases in between. Germline V CDR1 and CDR2: SNHLY, FYNNEI. The CDR3 is 13 residues long. The DNA of the CDR3 is TGTGCCAGCAGTGATCAGGGAAAGACTGAAGCTTTCTTT. This encodes CASSDQGKTEAFF.